By sample fraction, the clone carrying this T cell receptor (beta chain) is medium-sized. Its cognate antigen is unknown. Sequenced by immunoSEQ multiplex PCR; TCRdb stores in-frame clones only, minus some. This table holds 48,000 or so clones, 60% to 80% found once. These data originate in a study of T cells in localized non-small cell lung cancer. Study-wide results and limits: Since sequencing was restricted to only one region of the tumor, intratumor heterogeneity remains a possibility.

The CDR3 has 14 amino acids. After removal of 7 bases from V and 3 bases from J, the junction contained 5 bases not matched to a gene. In germline, CDR1 is MNHEY, CDR2 SVGAGI. This clonotype was sampled from a man aged 35 to 69 with stage I squamous cell lung carcinoma. This sample comprised peripheral blood, obtained before any cancer treatment. The chain carries TRBV6-5 and TRBJ2-2; 7 positions match TRBD1. In DNA form, the CDR3 reads TGTGCCAGCATATTAACAGGGGACACCGGGGAGCTGTTTTTT. Translation gives CASILTGDTGELFF.